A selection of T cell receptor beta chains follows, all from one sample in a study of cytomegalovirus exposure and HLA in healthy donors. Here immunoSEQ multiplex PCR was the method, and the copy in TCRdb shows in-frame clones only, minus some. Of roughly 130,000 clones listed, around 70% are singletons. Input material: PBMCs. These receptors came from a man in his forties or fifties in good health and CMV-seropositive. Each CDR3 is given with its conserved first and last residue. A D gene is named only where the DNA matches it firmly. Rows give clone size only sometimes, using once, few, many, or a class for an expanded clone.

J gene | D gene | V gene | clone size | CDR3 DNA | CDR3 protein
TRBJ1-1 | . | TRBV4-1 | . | TGCGCCAGCAGCCAAGGTTTTAGATCTGGAGCTTTCTTT | CASSQGFRSGAFF
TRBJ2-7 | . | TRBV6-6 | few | TGTGCCAGCAGTGCCTGGAGGGAGCAGTACTTC | CASSAWREQYF
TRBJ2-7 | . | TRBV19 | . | TGTGCCAGTAGTATCCAAGGACTTCCTTACGAGCAGTACTTC | CASSIQGLPYEQYF
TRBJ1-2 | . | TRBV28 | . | TGTGCCAGCAGTGCGGGACCAACCAACTATGGCTACACCTTC | CASSAGPTNYGYTF
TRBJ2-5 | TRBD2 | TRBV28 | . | TGTGCCAGCAGTTTGGTCGGGAGGGCCGGAGAGACCCAGTACTTC | CASSLVGRAGETQYF
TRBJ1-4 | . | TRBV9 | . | TGTGCCAGCAGCGTAGGGGGGGTCGGGGATGAAAAACTGTTTTTT | CASSVGGVGDEKLFF
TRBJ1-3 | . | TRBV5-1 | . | TGCGCCAGCAGAACTCCCCCCGGAAACACCATATATTTT | CASRTPPGNTIYF
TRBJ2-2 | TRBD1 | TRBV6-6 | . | TGTGCCAGCACACAGGGGGCATGGACCGGGGAGCTGTTTTTT | CASTQGAWTGELFF
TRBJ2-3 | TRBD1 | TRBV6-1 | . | TGTGCCAGCAGTGCGTCAACCGGGACAGGGGGTACAGATACGCAGTATTTT | CASSASTGTGGTDTQYF
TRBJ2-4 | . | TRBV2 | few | TGTGCCAGCAGTACATTTGCGGGGACTGACATTCAGTACTTC | CASSTFAGTDIQYF
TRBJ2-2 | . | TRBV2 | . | TGTGCCAGCAGGGAACAAACAGTGTCGAACACCGGGGAGCTGTTTTTT | CASREQTVSNTGELFF
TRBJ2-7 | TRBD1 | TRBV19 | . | TGTGCCAGTAGTATAGACCCGACAGGGGACTACGAGCAGTACTTC | CASSIDPTGDYEQYF
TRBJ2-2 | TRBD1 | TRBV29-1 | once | TGCAGCGTACAGGGGGCTTTTGGGGACGCCGGGGAGCTGTTTTTT | CSVQGAFGDAGELFF
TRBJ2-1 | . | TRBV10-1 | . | TGCGCCAGCAGCGCGGCAGCTAACTCCTACAATGAGCAGTTCTTC | CASSAAANSYNEQFF
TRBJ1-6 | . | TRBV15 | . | TGTGCCACCAGCAGAGACCCATTCTCACCCCTCCACTTT | CATSRDPFSPLHF
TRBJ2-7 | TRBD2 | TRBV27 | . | TGTGCCAGCAGTTGGGGACTAGCGGGAGCCTACGAGCAGTACTTC | CASSWGLAGAYEQYF
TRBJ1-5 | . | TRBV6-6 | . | TGTGCCAGCAGCCACCCCACGGGTAGCAATCAGCCCCAGCATTTT | CASSHPTGSNQPQHF
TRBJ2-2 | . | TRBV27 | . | TGTGCCAGCAGTTTAGACAACCGGAACACCGGGGAGCTGTTTTTT | CASSLDNRNTGELFF
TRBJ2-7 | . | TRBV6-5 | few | TGTGCCAGCAGCAAAGCCAGGGGCTACGAGCAGTACTTC | CASSKARGYEQYF
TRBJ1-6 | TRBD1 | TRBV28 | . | TGTGCCAGCAGTTCCCCCCCAGGGGGACTTTCACCCCTCCACTTT | CASSSPPGGLSPLHF
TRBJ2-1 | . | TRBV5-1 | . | TGCGCCAGCAGCTTGGACAGATACAATGAGCAGTTCTTC | CASSLDRYNEQFF
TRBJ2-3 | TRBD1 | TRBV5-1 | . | TGCGCCAGTCTGCCGGGACAGGGGACAGATACGCAGTATTTT | CASLPGQGTDTQYF
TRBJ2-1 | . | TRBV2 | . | TGTGCCAGCACCCTAGCTCCCCCCCAGGCTGAGCAGTTCTTC | CASTLAPPQAEQFF
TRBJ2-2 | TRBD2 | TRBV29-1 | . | TGCAGCGCCAGGGGACTAGCGAACACCGGGGAGCTGTTTTTT | CSARGLANTGELFF
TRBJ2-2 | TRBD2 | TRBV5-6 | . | TGTGCCAGCAGGACTAGCGGGGGGGCCGGGGAGCTGTTTTTT | CASRTSGGAGELFF
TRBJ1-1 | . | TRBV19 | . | TGTGCCAGTAGTACCCTTAGAAACACTGAAGCTTTCTTT | CASSTLRNTEAFF
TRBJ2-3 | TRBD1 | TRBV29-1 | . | TGCAGCGTTCTGGGACAGGGTGGCTCCACAGATACGCAGTATTTT | CSVLGQGGSTDTQYF
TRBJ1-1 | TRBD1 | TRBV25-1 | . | TGTGCCAGCAGGCCGACAGGGGGCGAGATCCTCCGGAACACTGAAGCTTTCTTT | CASRPTGGEILRNTEAFF
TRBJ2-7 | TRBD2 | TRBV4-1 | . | TGCGCCAGCAGCCACAGGACTAGCAGCTTCTACGAGCAGTACTTC | CASSHRTSSFYEQYF
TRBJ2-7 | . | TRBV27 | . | TGTGCCAGCAGTTCGGACAGGGAGGGAGTCGAGCAGTACTTC | CASSSDREGVEQYF
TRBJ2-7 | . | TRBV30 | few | TGTGCCTGGAGTGTTTACAGGGTGTCCTACGAGCAGTACTTC | CAWSVYRVSYEQYF
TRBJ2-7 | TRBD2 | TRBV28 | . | TGTGCCAGCAGCTACCCCGGGGTAGCGGGACCCATCCTTTACGAGCAGTACTTC | CASSYPGVAGPILYEQYF